The rows below give T cell receptor beta chains drawn from one sample of a study of regulatory T cells in long-lasting Graves disease. TCRdb called the multiplex PCR reads again in MiXCR, with one record for every CDR3 protein. The profile shows about 220,000 distinct CDR3 sequences, roughly 19% of them singletons. These data also formed part of another study, on T cells in Graves' hyperthyroidism and ophthalmopathy.

The sequences come from peripheral blood mononuclear cells (PBMCs), collected at new diagnosis, from a patient treated with antithyroid drugs. The receptors here all came from a woman aged 25 to 39 with Graves disease. Both conserved end residues are part of each CDR3. A D gene is named only where the DNA matches it firmly. Clone size appears in some rows only: once, few, many, or a class for an expanded clone.

-	TRBV5-5	TRBJ1-3	few	CASSSTADSGNTIYF	TGTGCCAGCAGCTCCACAGCTGATTCTGGAAACACCATATATTTT
TRBD1	TRBV2	TRBJ1-5	many	CASSEPRGNQPQHF	TGTGCCAGCAGTGAACCCAGGGGGAATCAGCCCCAGCATTTT
TRBD1	TRBV4-1	TRBJ1-4	-	CASSRGQDATNEKLFF	TGCGCCAGCAGCCGGGGACAGGATGCAACTAATGAAAAACTGTTTTTT
-	TRBV5-1	TRBJ2-5	many	CASSLAGTPGQETQYF	TGCGCCAGCAGCTTGGCGGGGACGCCAGGGCAAGAGACCCAGTACTTC
-	TRBV11-2	TRBJ1-2	many	CASSLTSAGGSLYGYTF	TGTGCCAGCAGCTTAACCTCGGCAGGAGGAAGTTTGTATGGCTACACCTTC
-	TRBV5-1	TRBJ2-5	many	CASSLGPKTGIQETQYF	TGCGCCAGCAGCTTGGGGCCCAAAACAGGGATCCAAGAGACCCAGTACTTC
-	TRBV5-1	TRBJ2-1	-	CASSLEVGDAQQFF	TGCGCCAGCAGCTTGGAAGTGGGGGATGCTCAGCAGTTCTTC
-	TRBV2	TRBJ2-3	many	CASSEAARVSQYF	TGTGCCAGCAGTGAAGCTGCCCGGGTTTCGCAGTATTTT
TRBD1	TRBV29-1	TRBJ1-1	many	CSVGGFRQGDYSTEAFF	TGCAGCGTTGGGGGATTCCGACAGGGGGACTACAGCACTGAAGCTTTCTTT
-	TRBV11-2	TRBJ1-1	many	CASSPTLVGLEAFF	TGTGCCAGCAGCCCGACCTTGGTGGGGCTTGAAGCTTTCTTT
-	TRBV6-1	TRBJ1-6	many	CASTRTGTADSPLHF	TGTGCCAGCACCAGAACCGGGACGGCCGATTCACCCCTCCACTTT
-	TRBV12-3/TRBV12-4	TRBJ2-2	-	CAGSGRPSGELFF	TGTGCCGGCTCTGGGCGGCCTTCCGGGGAGCTGTTTTTT
-	TRBV7-3	TRBJ1-3	many	CASSLNRASCATRNTIYF	TGTGCCAGCAGCTTAAACCGGGCATCGTGTGCGACGAGGAACACCATATATTTT
-	TRBV28	TRBJ1-1	many	CASSTRMGDTEAFF	TGTGCCAGCAGCACTCGAATGGGGGACACTGAAGCTTTCTTT
-	TRBV6-5	TRBJ1-4	many	CASSYGNRVNEKLFF	TGTGCCAGCAGTTACGGCAACAGGGTTAATGAAAAACTGTTTTTT
-	TRBV5-1	TRBJ2-3	many	CASTPGGTTDTQYF	TGCGCCAGCACTCCCGGAGGGACCACAGATACGCAGTATTTT
-	TRBV28	TRBJ2-7	many	CASSFWNLGDEQYF	TGTGCCAGCAGTTTTTGGAACCTAGGTGACGAGCAGTACTTC
-	TRBV15	TRBJ1-1	few	CATSRTGGRLNTEAFF	TGTGCCACCAGCAGGACTGGGGGCAGGCTGAACACTGAAGCTTTCTTT
-	TRBV20-1	TRBJ1-6	few	CSASEGLILHF	TGCAGTGCTAGTGAGGGACTTATACTCCACTTT
-	TRBV2	TRBJ1-5	many	CASSEAPQGYSNQPQHF	TGTGCCAGCAGTGAAGCCCCCCAGGGCTATAGCAATCAGCCCCAGCATTTT
-	TRBV7-8	TRBJ1-3	many	CASSYGQSRGNTIYF	TGTGCCAGCAGCTATGGACAGTCGCGAGGAAACACCATATATTTT
-	TRBV7-9	TRBJ1-4	-	CASSLARSMVTTNEKLFF	TGTGCCAGCAGCTTAGCCAGAAGTATGGTCACAACTAATGAAAAACTGTTTTTT
-	TRBV7-2	TRBJ2-3	many	CASSLGSQGGDTQYF	TGTGCCAGCAGCTTAGGGTCCCAGGGGGGAGATACGCAGTATTTT
-	TRBV12-3/TRBV12-4	TRBJ1-6	many	CASTVNPPGMGSPLHF	TGTGCCAGCACCGTCAACCCTCCCGGTATGGGCTCACCCCTCCACTTT
-	TRBV20-1	TRBJ2-3	many	CSATSRTDTQYF	TGCAGTGCTACCTCTCGTACAGATACGCAGTATTTT
-	TRBV30	TRBJ2-2	many	CAWSHERELFF	TGTGCCTGGAGTCACGAACGGGAGCTGTTTTTT
TRBD1	TRBV3-1	TRBJ2-7	few	CASSQEPGQGVYEQYF	TGTGCCAGCAGCCAAGAACCGGGACAGGGGGTTTACGAGCAGTACTTC
-	TRBV30	TRBJ2-7	many	CAWSDLGGSSYEQYF	TGTGCCTGGAGTGATTTAGGAGGGAGCTCCTACGAGCAGTACTTC
TRBD1	TRBV19	TRBJ1-2	many	CASSRGQVRYGYTF	TGTGCCAGTAGTAGGGGACAGGTGCGCTATGGCTACACCTTC
-	TRBV28	TRBJ1-1	many	CASRVRYSTEAFF	TGTGCCAGCAGGGTCAGGTACTCCACTGAAGCTTTCTTT
TRBD1	TRBV20-1	TRBJ1-2	-	CSAIRDRVSGYTF	TGCAGTGCCATCCGGGACAGGGTTAGCGGCTACACCTTC
-	TRBV6-5	TRBJ2-2	many	CASSWDGKALRYTGELFF	TGTGCCAGCAGTTGGGACGGAAAGGCATTACGGTACACCGGGGAGCTGTTTTTT
-	TRBV19	TRBJ1-1	many	CASMVWNTEAFF	TGTGCCAGTATGGTTTGGAACACTGAAGCTTTCTTT
-	TRBV14	TRBJ2-6	-	CASSRDSLIGANVLTF	TGTGCCAGCAGCCGGGACTCGCTCATTGGGGCCAACGTCCTGACTTTC